The present entry profiles one T cell receptor beta chain with its context. The antigen remains undetermined. At one of its ends the junction is not consistent with the germline gene, which may arise from a read error. Total RNA amounting to roughly 450 ng was the source from which TCR beta cDNA was made with a constant-region primer. Slightly modified ARM-PCR, run as three nested multiplex PCR rounds, produced the TCR beta libraries. The opening two PCR rounds, nine to eleven cycles each, paired TRBV1-TRBV30 forward primers with a C-beta reverse primer. Each CDR3 protein gets one entry after TCRdb re-called the multiplex PCR reads with MiXCR. The data hold 25,000 to 35,000 distinct CDR3 sequences, with 76% observed a single time. This sample is part of a study of tumor-infiltrating lymphocytes in primary liver carcinoma. Study-level results: Tumor top-250-clone fraction significantly exceeded that of blood (p = 0.039). Top clones occupying all five tumor regions numbered only about 8-25%.

Bulk tissue was left unsorted, and RNA and DNA were co-extracted from about 19-30 mg of it. Those sampled were patients whose primary liver carcinoma was treated by surgical resection. The patients, who had chronic HBV infection, were treatment-naive (untreated). The germline gives CDR1 SGHVS, CDR2 FQNEAQ. This CDR3 spans 18 amino acids. What was sequenced was liver tumor tissue from sampling region 5. The subset is: tumor region T5, tumor centre. This chain uses TRBV7-8 with TRBJ2-1, with D perhaps TRBD2 (5 bases). The TCR originated in a man between 40 and 49 years old with primary liver carcinoma and hepatitis B virus infection. CDR3 coding DNA: TGTGTCAGCAGCCCGCTTGGAGGCTCAGCGGTCTTCTATAATGAGCAGTTCTTC. This translates into CVSSPLGGSAVFYNEQFF.